This TCR beta chain was sequenced for a study of blood T cell repertoires in COVID-19. Here immunoSEQ multiplex PCR was the method, and the copy in TCRdb shows in-frame clones only, minus some. The data contain approximately 190,000 clones, roughly 82% of them seen just once; the ten biggest clones take up less than 9.5%. The CDR3 covers 15 residues. Germline V gene data show CDR1 as MNHEY and CDR2 as SVGAGI. Trimming took 8 bases from V and 4 from J; bases not matched to a gene: 12. The sample consisted of peripheral blood. The chain has TRBV6-5 and TRBJ2-5; 8 bases line up with TRBD1. The receptor comes from a woman aged 55-69 years with COVID-19, enrolled during active disease. DNA for the CDR3: TGTGCCAGCTCGTTTTTAGGACAGGGAGGAGAGACCCAGTACTTC. Translated, it gives CASSFLGQGGETQYF.